What follows are 10 T cell receptor beta chains derived from one specimen sequenced in a study of spatial heterogeneity in lung cancer. Their cognate antigens are unknown. The time point: sample taken at primary tumor resection. TCRdb re-called the 5' RACE reads with MiXCR, one entry per CDR3 protein. Here the sample spans more than 20,000 distinct CDR3 sequences, 2.8% being singletons. Study-wide points: Mutation tallies in tumors tracked expanded intratumoral alpha and beta TCR counts.

The sample was lung tumor tissue, taken at surgery. Source of these receptors: a male donor with early-stage non-small cell lung cancer.

This clonotype was detected ten times or more. This sequence joins TRBV6-1 and TRBJ2-7, with 8 bases lining up with TRBD1. After removal of 6 bases from V and 4 bases from J, the junction contained 5 bases not matched to a gene. CDR1 and CDR2 (germline): MNHNS, SASEGT. There are 13 residues in the CDR3. The CDR3 region is CASSMDRAYEQYF. CDR3 bases: TGTGCCAGCAGCATGGACAGGGCATACGAGCAGTACTTC.

V is TRBV14 and J is TRBJ2-5; D tentatively reads TRBD1 or TRBD2 (5 bases each). V lost 1 base and J 2 bases, leaving 8 bases between the germline ends. The CDR3 consists of 14 residues. Germline CDR1 and CDR2: SGHDN and FVKESK. The CDR3 sequence: CASSQAWGQETQYF. The CDR3 nucleotides are TGTGCCAGCAGCCAAGCGTGGGGGCAAGAGACCCAGTACTTC.

Ten or more counts support this clonotype. This chain connects TRBV12-3 or TRBV12-4 to TRBJ1-5, with D possibly being TRBD1 (6 bases). This CDR3 region has 14 residues. The V end was cut by 9 bases, the J end by 3 bases, with 15 bases between. DNA of the CDR3: TGTGCCAGTACACAGGGAAATGACAATCAGCCCCAGCATTTT. Its protein is CASTQGNDNQPQHF.

This clonotype was recorded at least ten times. The gene calls are TRBV7-6 and TRBJ2-3, with 9 nucleotides matching TRBD1. Germline CDR1 reads SGHVS; CDR2 reads FNYEAQ. The CDR3 totals 15 residues. Trimming removed 3 bases from V and 2 bases from J; junction bases left unmatched: 3. CDR3 coding DNA: TGTGCCAGCAGCTTGAGGACAGGGGCCACAGATACGCAGTATTTT. Encoded protein: CASSLRTGATDTQYF. The full variable domain, in which reference TRBV7-6 and TRBJ2-3 provide the parts outside the CDR3, is GAGVSQSPRYKVTKRGQDVALRCDPISGHVSLYWYRQALGQGPEFLTYFNYEAQQDKSGLPNDRFSAERPEGSISTLTIQRTEQRDSAMYRCASSLRTGATDTQYFGPGTRLTVL.

This clonotype occurred many times. This rearrangement joins TRBV6-1 to TRBJ2-3, with D perhaps given as TRBD1 or TRBD2 (7 bases each). V was clipped by 4 bases and J by 1 base, with 12 bases between them. Germline lookup yields CDR1 MNHNS and CDR2 SASEGT. The CDR3 runs to 15 residues. As DNA, the CDR3 is TGTGCCAGCAGTGTGCAGGGGGGGGGCACAGATACGCAGTATTTT. Translating gives CASSVQGGGTDTQYF.

This clonotype was counted at least ten times. The CDR3 DNA reads TGCGCCAGCAGCCCAGGACACAGGGACACTACCTACGAGCAGTACTTC. Protein sequence: CASSPGHRDTTYEQYF. The gene calls are TRBV5-1 and TRBJ2-7; weak D call: TRBD1 (6 bases). Germline CDR1 is SGHRS and CDR2 is YFSETQ. The CDR3 is 16 amino acids. V dropped 4 bases and J dropped 2 bases, with 19 bases sitting between them. Filled out from reference TRBV5-1 and TRBJ2-7, the complete variable domain reads KAGVTQTPRYLIKTRGQQVTLSCSPISGHRSVSWYQQTPGQGLQFLFEYFSETQRNKGNFPGRFSGRQFSNSRSEMNVSTLELGDSALYLCASSPGHRDTTYEQYFGPGTRLTVT.

In this sample, this clonotype turned up many times. This chain links TRBV10-3 with TRBJ2-3, with TRBD2 identical over 10 bases. The CDR3 covers 15 residues. Germline CDR1 reads ENHRY; CDR2 reads SYGVKD. J was trimmed by 4 bases and V by 4 bases; bases with no gene match: 5. CDR3 sequence: CAISGASGSADTQYF. CDR3 in DNA: TGTGCCATCAGTGGGGCTAGCGGGAGTGCAGATACGCAGTATTTT.

This clonotype appeared many times. V is TRBV6-2 or TRBV6-3 and J is TRBJ1-1; 7 bases are a match to TRBD1. The V segment lost 2 bases and the J segment 0 bases; nucleotides outside the gene matches: 9. The CDR3 covers 17 residues. CDR1 is MNHEY and CDR2 is SVGEGT in the germline V gene. The CDR3 sequence: CASSYVKRQGMNTEAFF. CDR3 bases: TGTGCCAGCAGTTACGTGAAGAGACAGGGCATGAACACTGAAGCTTTCTTT.

V is TRBV19 and J is TRBJ1-1; TRBD1 matches 8 bases. The CDR3 spans 18 residues. Germline trimming cut 3 bases from V and 0 bases from J; bases unmatched to any gene: 12. Per germline, CDR1 LNHDA and CDR2 SQIVND (reference sequence). DNA for the CDR3: TGTGCCAGTAGTATGAGGACAGGGAGCGTTGGAATGAACACTGAAGCTTTCTTT. Translated, it gives CASSMRTGSVGMNTEAFF.

This clonotype has ten or more counts. The J gene is TRBJ2-1, the V gene TRBV4-3, with TRBD1 as a possible D gene (6 bases). Germline values: CDR1 LGHNA, CDR2 YSLEER. V was pared by 0 bases and J by 1 base, with 10 bases between. CDR3 length equals 16 residues. CDR3 sequence: CASSQEFQGSYNEQFF. For the CDR3, the DNA is TGCGCCAGCAGCCAAGAATTTCAGGGGTCCTACAATGAGCAGTTCTTC.